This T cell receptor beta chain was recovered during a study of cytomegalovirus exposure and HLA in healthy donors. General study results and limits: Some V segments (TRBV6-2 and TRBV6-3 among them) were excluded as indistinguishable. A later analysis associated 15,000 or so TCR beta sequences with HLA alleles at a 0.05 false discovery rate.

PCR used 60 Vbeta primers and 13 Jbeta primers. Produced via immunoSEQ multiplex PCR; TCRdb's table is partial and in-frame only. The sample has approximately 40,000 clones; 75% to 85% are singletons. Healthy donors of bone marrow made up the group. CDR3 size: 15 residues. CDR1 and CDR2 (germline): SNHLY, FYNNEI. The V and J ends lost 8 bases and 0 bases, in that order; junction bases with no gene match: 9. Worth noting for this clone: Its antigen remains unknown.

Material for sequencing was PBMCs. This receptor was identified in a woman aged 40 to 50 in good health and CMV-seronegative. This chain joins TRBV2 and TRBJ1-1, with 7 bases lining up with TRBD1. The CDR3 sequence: CASVPGQWMNTEAFF. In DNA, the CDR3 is TGTGCCAGCGTTCCGGGACAGTGGATGAACACTGAAGCTTTCTTT.